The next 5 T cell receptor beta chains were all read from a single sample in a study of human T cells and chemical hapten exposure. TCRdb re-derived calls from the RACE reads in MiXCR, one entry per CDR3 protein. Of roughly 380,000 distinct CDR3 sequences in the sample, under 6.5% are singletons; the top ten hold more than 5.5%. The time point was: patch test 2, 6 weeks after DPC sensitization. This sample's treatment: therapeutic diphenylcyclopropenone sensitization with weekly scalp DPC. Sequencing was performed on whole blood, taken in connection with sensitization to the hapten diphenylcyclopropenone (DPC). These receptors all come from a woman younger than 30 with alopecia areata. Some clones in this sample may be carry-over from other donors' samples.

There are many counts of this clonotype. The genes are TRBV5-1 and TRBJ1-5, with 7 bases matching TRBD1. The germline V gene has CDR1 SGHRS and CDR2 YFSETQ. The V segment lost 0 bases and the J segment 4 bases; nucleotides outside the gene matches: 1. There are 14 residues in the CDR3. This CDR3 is CASSLAGGNQPQHF. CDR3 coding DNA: TGCGCCAGCAGCTTGGCAGGGGGGAATCAGCCCCAGCATTTT.

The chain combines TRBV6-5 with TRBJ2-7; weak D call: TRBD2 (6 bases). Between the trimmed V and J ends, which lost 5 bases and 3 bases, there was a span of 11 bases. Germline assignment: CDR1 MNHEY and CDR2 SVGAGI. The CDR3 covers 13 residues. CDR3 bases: TGTGCCAGCAGTAGGGACTTAAACTACGAGCAGTACTTC. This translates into CASSRDLNYEQYF.

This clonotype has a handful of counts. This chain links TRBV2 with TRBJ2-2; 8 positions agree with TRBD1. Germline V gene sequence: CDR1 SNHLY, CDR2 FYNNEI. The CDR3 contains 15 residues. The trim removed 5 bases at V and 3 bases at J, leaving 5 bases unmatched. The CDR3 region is CASSTQGADTGELFF. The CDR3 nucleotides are TGTGCCAGCAGTACCCAGGGGGCGGACACCGGGGAGCTGTTTTTT.

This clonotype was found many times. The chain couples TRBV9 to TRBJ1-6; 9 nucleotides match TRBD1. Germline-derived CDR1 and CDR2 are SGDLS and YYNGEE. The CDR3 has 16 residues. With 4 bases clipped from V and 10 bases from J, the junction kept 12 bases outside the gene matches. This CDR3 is CASSYSPDRGVSPLHF. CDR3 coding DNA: TGTGCCAGCAGCTATAGCCCGGACAGGGGTGTATCACCCCTCCACTTT.

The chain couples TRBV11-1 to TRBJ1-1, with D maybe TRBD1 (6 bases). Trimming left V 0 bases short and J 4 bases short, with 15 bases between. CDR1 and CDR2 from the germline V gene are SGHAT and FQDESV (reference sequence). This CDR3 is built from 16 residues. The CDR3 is CASSLADSSGATEAFF. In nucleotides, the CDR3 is TGTGCCAGCAGCTTAGCGGACAGTTCGGGAGCCACTGAAGCTTTCTTT. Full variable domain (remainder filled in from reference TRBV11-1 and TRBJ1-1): EAEVAQSPRYKITEKSQAVAFWCDPISGHATLYWYRQILGQGPELLVQFQDESVVDDSQLPKDRFSAERLKGVDSTLKIQPAELGDSAMYLCASSLADSSGATEAFFGQGTRLTVV.